The sample holds a few counts of the clone carrying this T cell receptor beta chain. Antigen: not known. This specimen comes from a study of pediatric ulcerative colitis. Notes on the study in general: Clonal expansions reduced rectal repertoire diversity in acute severe colitis.

V lost 1 base, J lost 6 bases, and 8 bases lay in between. CDR3 length equals 13 residues. Per germline, CDR1 SGHNT and CDR2 YYREEE (reference sequence). At colonoscopy, a blood sample was also collected. The repertoire was sequenced with immunoSEQ multiplex PCR; TCRdb's copy has only in-frame clones and lacks some. The sample gives roughly 64,000 clones, 80% to 90% of which show up once; around 3.5% is in the top ten. This receptor was identified in a boy younger than 18 with severe ulcerative colitis. V gene TRBV5-4 combines with J gene TRBJ1-5; D call uncertain. Sequenced input: blood. The chain's CDR3 is CASSLYVGQPQHF. CDR3 in DNA: TGTGCCAGCAGCTTGTATGTAGGTCAGCCCCAGCATTTT.